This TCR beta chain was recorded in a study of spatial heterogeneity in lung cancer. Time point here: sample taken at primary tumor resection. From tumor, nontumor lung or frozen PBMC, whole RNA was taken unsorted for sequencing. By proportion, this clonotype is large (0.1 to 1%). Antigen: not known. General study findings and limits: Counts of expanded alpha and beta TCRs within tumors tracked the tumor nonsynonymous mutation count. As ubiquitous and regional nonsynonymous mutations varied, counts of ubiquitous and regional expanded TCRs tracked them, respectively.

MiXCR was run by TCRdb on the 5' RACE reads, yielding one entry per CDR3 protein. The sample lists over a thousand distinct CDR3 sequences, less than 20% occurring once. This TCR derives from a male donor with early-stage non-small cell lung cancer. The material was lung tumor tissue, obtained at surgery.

The CDR3 here is CASSSPPWGLGGSTDTQYF. DNA of the CDR3: TGTGCCAGCAGCTCACCACCATGGGGACTAGGAGGGAGCACAGATACGCAGTATTTT. The chain carries TRBV11-2 and TRBJ2-3; 8 bases match TRBD2. Per germline, CDR1 SGHAT and CDR2 FQNNGV. J lost 0 bases, V lost 4 bases, and 15 bases had no gene match. The CDR3 is made up of 19 amino acids. Looking up the rest from reference TRBV11-2 and TRBJ2-3 gives the full variable domain: EAGVAQSPRYKIIEKRQSVAFWCNPISGHATLYWYQQILGQGPKLLIQFQNNGVVDDSQLPKDRFSAERLKGVDSTLKIQPAKLEDSAVYLCASSSPPWGLGGSTDTQYFGPGTRLTVL.